These T cell receptor beta chains were read from a single sample in a study of blood T cells in healthy people across ages. TCRdb reprocessed the 5' RACE reads with MiXCR, giving one entry per CDR3 protein. This sample has roughly 1.5 million distinct CDR3 sequences, with 40% to 45% found just once. Sequencing input: blood. The receptors were gathered from a young woman in good health. The CDR3 runs from the conserved cysteine through the conserved F or W. A D gene is named only where the DNA matches it firmly. Some rows have no size entry. The others give once, few or many, or a class for an expanded clone.

clone_size	v_call	j_call	d_call	cdr3_aa	cdr3_nt
NA	TRBV12-5	TRBJ2-7	NA	CASGFRGLSYEQYF	TGTGCTAGTGGTTTCCGGGGCCTTTCCTACGAGCAGTACTTC
NA	TRBV10-3	TRBJ2-1	TRBD2	CAISESSSGLSYNEQFF	TGTGCCATCAGTGAGTCGAGTAGCGGGCTCTCCTACAATGAGCAGTTCTTC
NA	TRBV12-5	TRBJ2-7	TRBD1	CASGFATGVPSSYNEQYF	TGTGCTAGTGGTTTTGCCACAGGGGTCCCCAGCTCCTACAATGAGCAGTACTTC
few	TRBV5-1	TRBJ2-1	NA	CASSLGIGEFF	TGCGCCAGCAGCTTGGGAATCGGGGAGTTCTTC
few	TRBV24-1	TRBJ1-2	TRBD1	CATSDRGTGYGYTF	TGTGCCACCAGTGATCGAGGGACAGGCTATGGCTACACCTTC
few	TRBV4-1	TRBJ2-7	NA	CASSPLKGDYEQYF	TGCGCCAGCAGCCCGCTCAAGGGGGACTACGAGCAGTACTTC
NA	TRBV7-2	TRBJ2-5	NA	CASSLDRGARYF	TGTGCCAGCAGCTTAGACCGAGGGGCCCGGTACTTC
NA	TRBV20-1	TRBJ1-1	NA	CSATRWGRTEAFF	TGCAGTGCTACGAGATGGGGTCGTACTGAAGCTTTCTTT
NA	TRBV4-2	TRBJ2-3	NA	CASSQERLDTQYF	TGTGCCAGCAGCCAAGAACGACTAGATACGCAGTATTTT
NA	TRBV19	TRBJ1-5	NA	CASSITWTTSNQPQHF	TGTGCCAGTAGTATCACGTGGACAACTAGCAATCAGCCCCAGCATTTT
NA	TRBV7-3	TRBJ2-2	NA	CASSLRMIGELFF	TGTGCCAGCAGCTTACGTATGATCGGGGAGCTGTTTTTT
NA	TRBV20-1	TRBJ2-1	TRBD2	CSAAQRTSGIYEQFF	TGCAGTGCAGCACAACGGACTAGCGGGATCTATGAGCAGTTCTTC
NA	TRBV24-1	TRBJ2-1	TRBD1	CATASPGQKEETQFF	TGTGCCACCGCCTCCCCGGGACAGAAAGAAGAGACCCAGTTCTTC
NA	TRBV7-2	TRBJ1-5	NA	CASRPIGSNQPQHF	TGTGCCAGCAGACCGATCGGTAGCAATCAGCCCCAGCATTTT
NA	TRBV7-3	TRBJ2-7	NA	CASSLTEARSSYEQYF	TGTGCCAGCAGCTTAACGGAGGCTAGATCGTCCTACGAGCAGTACTTC
NA	TRBV4-1	TRBJ2-3	TRBD2	CASSQASGGAADTQYF	TGCGCCAGCAGCCAAGCTAGCGGGGGGGCAGCAGATACGCAGTATTTT
NA	TRBV9	TRBJ2-1	NA	CASSFPVAEQFF	TGTGCCAGCAGCTTCCCCGTGGCTGAGCAGTTCTTC
NA	TRBV2	TRBJ2-1	TRBD2	CASFGRTYNEQFF	TGTGCCAGCTTCGGGAGGACCTACAATGAGCAGTTCTTC
few	TRBV10-3	TRBJ2-7	TRBD2	CAISEAHPGTSGRLSYEQYF	TGTGCCATCAGTGAGGCCCACCCCGGGACTAGCGGGAGGCTTTCCTACGAGCAGTACTTC
NA	TRBV7-2	TRBJ1-1	NA	CASSLEGQGWDTEAFF	TGTGCCAGCAGCTTAGAGGGGCAGGGTTGGGACACTGAAGCTTTCTTT
NA	TRBV12-5	TRBJ2-7	TRBD1	CASGLVPTMDRGFYEQYF	TGTGCTAGTGGTTTGGTACCCACAATGGACAGGGGATTCTACGAGCAGTACTTC
NA	TRBV12-3/TRBV12-4	TRBJ2-7	TRBD1	CASSLRDRDIGEQYF	TGTGCCAGCAGTTTAAGGGACAGGGATATAGGCGAGCAGTACTTC
NA	TRBV6-5	TRBJ1-2	NA	CASREGGDYGYTF	TGTGCCAGCAGGGAGGGAGGGGACTATGGCTACACCTTC
NA	TRBV20-1	TRBJ2-5	NA	CSARPGTRILNEQYF	TGCAGTGCTAGACCCGGGACCCGCATTCTCAATGAGCAGTACTTC
NA	TRBV15	TRBJ1-2	TRBD1	CATSRDRGQGNGYTF	TGTGCCACCAGCAGAGATCGAGGACAGGGGAATGGCTACACCTTC
once	TRBV20-1	TRBJ2-2	TRBD1	CSADRGISGELFF	TGCAGTGCCGACAGGGGGATATCCGGGGAGCTGTTTTTT
NA	TRBV7-2	TRBJ2-7	NA	CASSFNRAYEQYF	TGTGCCAGCAGCTTTAACAGGGCCTACGAGCAGTACTTC
NA	TRBV7-2	TRBJ2-7	NA	CASSLAVGSSYEQYF	TGTGCCAGCAGCTTAGCAGTAGGGAGCTCCTACGAGCAGTACTTC
few	TRBV4-2	TRBJ1-1	NA	CASSQARGVETEAFF	TGTGCCAGCAGCCAGGCGAGGGGAGTAGAAACTGAAGCTTTCTTT
NA	TRBV5-1	TRBJ2-1	TRBD2	CASSRTSGDNNEQFF	TGCGCCAGCAGCCGGACTAGCGGGGACAACAATGAGCAGTTCTTC
NA	TRBV15	TRBJ2-1	NA	CATSRGFGVGTDEQFF	TGTGCCACCAGCAGGGGTTTTGGGGTTGGGACCGATGAGCAGTTCTTC
NA	TRBV29-1	TRBJ1-2	TRBD1	CSVHVTGGEGYTF	TGCAGCGTACACGTGACAGGGGGCGAGGGCTACACCTTC
few	TRBV6-1	TRBJ2-6	NA	CASSTGTQSFSGANVLTF	TGTGCCAGCAGCACCGGGACCCAAAGCTTCTCTGGGGCCAACGTCCTGACTTTC
many	TRBV7-2	TRBJ2-7	NA	CASSLAGREQYF	TGTGCCAGCAGCTTAGCTGGACGCGAGCAGTACTTC
few	TRBV29-1	TRBJ1-3	NA	CSVVPESGPHSGNTIYF	TGCAGCGTTGTACCGGAAAGCGGACCCCACTCTGGAAACACCATATATTTT
NA	TRBV18	TRBJ1-3	NA	CASSPSGVRLPGNTIYF	TGTGCCAGCTCACCTAGTGGGGTACGGCTTCCTGGAAACACCATATATTTT
NA	TRBV7-9	TRBJ2-1	TRBD1	CASSATGAAIEQFF	TGTGCCAGCAGCGCCACAGGGGCGGCTATTGAGCAGTTCTTC
NA	TRBV4-1	TRBJ2-3	NA	CASSQALAGLTDTQYF	TGCGCCAGCAGCCAAGCCCTAGCTGGGCTCACAGATACGCAGTATTTT
NA	TRBV4-1	TRBJ1-1	NA	CASSQTQMTVNTEAFF	TGCGCCAGCAGCCAAACCCAAATGACAGTGAACACTGAAGCTTTCTTT
NA	TRBV9	TRBJ2-1	NA	CASSVVGGQETQFF	TGTGCCAGCAGCGTAGTTGGGGGACAAGAGACCCAGTTCTTC
once	TRBV12-3/TRBV12-4	TRBJ1-3	TRBD1	CASSLIRGQGIPLGNTIYF	TGTGCCAGCAGTTTAATCCGTGGACAGGGCATACCTCTGGGAAACACCATATATTTT
NA	TRBV29-1	TRBJ2-1	TRBD2	CSVVLAGGRGEQFF	TGCAGCGTTGTTCTAGCGGGAGGCCGGGGTGAGCAGTTCTTC
few	TRBV29-1	TRBJ2-1	NA	CSVGDLGDYNEQFF	TGCAGCGTCGGGGACCTGGGGGACTACAATGAGCAGTTCTTC
many	TRBV27	TRBJ1-1	NA	CASGTYRATEAFF	TGTGCCAGCGGAACATACAGGGCCACTGAAGCTTTCTTT
NA	TRBV4-3	TRBJ2-3	NA	CASRQDPSTDTQYF	TGCGCCAGTAGACAGGACCCTAGCACAGATACGCAGTATTTT
NA	TRBV29-1	TRBJ1-2	NA	CSVEDWGRGGYTF	TGCAGCGTTGAAGATTGGGGAAGGGGTGGCTACACCTTC
NA	TRBV25-1	TRBJ2-3	TRBD2	CASAQTLAGGNTQYF	TGTGCCTCCGCCCAAACCCTAGCGGGGGGGAATACGCAGTATTTT
NA	TRBV27	TRBJ2-3	NA	CASSLRSGTQYF	TGTGCCAGCAGTCTCCGTTCCGGGACGCAGTATTTT